The following is a T cell receptor (beta chain) sequence with its context. The entry originates in a study of blood T cell repertoires in COVID-19. Clones were sequenced by immunoSEQ multiplex PCR, and TCRdb holds only the in-frame ones, with some missing. The data show about 270,000 clones, with 65% to 90% seen just once and roughly 13% held by the top ten. The clonotype was recovered from a woman aged 70 to 79 with COVID-19, enrolled during active disease. The sample consisted of peripheral blood.

The CDR3 is CASSRPGVNTEAFF. The CDR3 DNA follows: TGTGCCAGCAGCCGCCCGGGGGTGAACACTGAAGCTTTCTTT. The chain uses TRBV11-2 and TRBJ1-1, with a possible D match to TRBD1 (5 bases). V dropped 5 bases and J dropped 0 bases, with 10 bases sitting between them. The CDR3 spans 14 residues. The germline CDR1 and CDR2 sequences are SGHAT and FQNNGV.